This T cell receptor (beta chain) is drawn from a study of Ad26.COV2.S vaccination and SARS-CoV-2 variants. On the study more broadly: Donor had been placed in the Ad26.COV2.S arm of the COV1001 trial.

The CDR3 is made up of 15 amino acids. Trimming at V came to 0 bases and at J to 4 bases, leaving 4 bases not matched to a gene. Germline lookup yields CDR1 SGHRS and CDR2 YFSETQ. The treatment: roughly 19 received Ad26.COV2.S at low or high dose, single or two shots; several received placebo; per-sample allocation not given. All samples were drawn on day 63, counting from the first vaccine or placebo injection. The table came from immunoSEQ multiplex PCR; TCRdb's copy has only in-frame clones and leaves some out. Here the sample spans roughly 400,000 clones, 92% being singletons. The source of this sequence is a person aged 18-60 years who received the Ad26.COV2.S COVID-19 vaccine or a placebo. The sequencing here drew on peripheral blood, taken in a trial of Ad26.COV2.S vaccine versus placebo. V and J are TRBV5-1 and TRBJ2-1, with 7 positions matching TRBD1. This CDR3 is CASSLGRTGYNEQFF. As DNA, the CDR3 is TGCGCCAGCAGCTTGGGGAGGACAGGTTACAATGAGCAGTTCTTC.